These 24 T cell receptor delta chains were all obtained from the same sample, sequenced in a study of Vδ1+ human thymocytes. Study findings and constraints: In the thymus, TRG and TRD repertoires looked highly polyclonal with Gaussian CDR3 lengths.

Sequences come from RNA converted to cDNA by reverse transcription. The CDR3 regions were amplified by multiplex PCR from V-gene primers to a constant-region primer. TCRdb re-processed the multiplex PCR reads using CATT. Of some 73,000 delta-chain clones listed, around 35% are singletons. Their antigen targets remain unknown. Sequencing input: Vdelta1+ gamma-delta thymocytes from the thymus. Subset denoted: FACS-sorted CD3+ TCRalphabeta- TCRVdelta1+ TCRVdelta2- thymocytes. The source is a boy under two years old who had congenital heart surgery.

The chain combines TRDV1 with TRDJ1; the match to TRDD2 covers 9 bases. V shed 3 bases and J 2 bases; nucleotides not matched to a gene: 40. This CDR3 has 27 amino acids. Germline V lookup: CDR1 TSWWSYY, CDR2 QGS. CDR3 sequence: CALGEARPSYSSHLRTVEGLRTDKLIF. CDR3 in DNA: TGTGCTCTTGGGGAGGCAAGGCCTTCCTACTCCTCACACCTACGCACTGTCGAGGGCCTGAGGACCGATAAACTCATCTTT.

The V call is TRDV1, the J call TRDJ1; 13 nucleotides line up with TRDD3. V shed 0 bases, J shed 2 bases, and the junction held 9 bases outside the gene matches. Germline assignment: CDR1 TSWWSYY and CDR2 QGS. The CDR3 contains 19 residues. The DNA for the CDR3 is TGTGCTCTTGGGGAACTAACGGACTGGGGGATACGCGGTACCGATAAACTCATCTTT. Translated, it gives CALGELTDWGIRGTDKLIF.

The rearrangement joins TRDV1 to TRDJ1; a possible D gene is TRDD2 (5 bases). V dropped 5 bases and J dropped 0 bases, with 10 bases sitting between them. The CDR3 length is 14 residues. Germline V lookup: CDR1 TSWWSYY, CDR2 QGS. The CDR3 here is CALGTLLYTDKLIF. The DNA for the CDR3 is TGTGCTCTTGGGACCCTTCTTTACACCGATAAACTCATCTTT.

The chain links TRDV1 to TRDJ1, with TRDD3 identical over 9 bases. This CDR3 is built from 21 residues. V trimming: 0 bases; J trimming: 0 bases; junction bases outside the gene matches: 17. Germline V CDR1 and CDR2: TSWWSYY, QGS. The CDR3, as DNA: TGTGCTCTTGGGGAACTAGCCTCTCCGGGGGATACTCCGCAATACACCGATAAACTCATCTTT. Its protein is CALGELASPGDTPQYTDKLIF.

Details on this clone: At one end, the junction sequence differs from germline, possibly due to a read error. This chain connects TRDV3 to TRDJ1; no reliable D call. Germline values: CDR1 TVYSNPD, CDR2 GDNSRS (reference sequence). The CDR3 length is 13 residues. CDR3 nucleotides: TGTGCCTTTCGTACATGGAACACCGATAACCTCATCTTT. Translation: CAFRTWNTDNLIF. Drawing the rest from reference TRDV3 and TRDJ1, the complete variable domain is CDKVTQSSPDQTVASGSEVVLLCTYDTVYSNPDLFWYRIRPDYSFQFVFYGDNSRSEGADFTQGRFSVKHILTQKAFHLVISPVRTEDSATYYCAFRTWNTDNLIFGKGTRVTVEP.

V and J are TRDV1 and TRDJ1; 12 positions agree with TRDD3. V gave up 2 bases and J gave up 7 bases; unmatched junction bases: 35. The CDR3 is 25 amino acids. Germline V gene sequence: CDR1 TSWWSYY, CDR2 QGS. For the CDR3, the DNA is TGTGCTCTTGGGGAAGAAGGCCTTCCTCCCTGGGGGATACGAGGGGTCGGGGGACCTATTCCTAAACTCATCTTT. It yields the protein CALGEEGLPPWGIRGVGGPIPKLIF.

This clone was counted only a few times. The junction and the germline gene differ at one end; a read error may be behind it. The V call is TRDV1, the J call TRDJ1, with D tentatively TRDD2 or TRDD3 (6 bases each). Germline assignment: CDR1 TSWWSYY and CDR2 QGS. This CDR3 spans 19 amino acids. CDR3 DNA sequence: TGTGCTCTTGGGGTAGTCCTACGGAGGGGATTTTACCGGACCGGTAAACTCATCTTT. This translates into CALGVVLRRGFYRTGKLIF.

The chain links TRDV1 to TRDJ1, with 8 bases matching TRDD3. Trimming cost V 0 bases and J 0 bases; bases outside gene matches: 21. Germline V gene data show CDR1 as TSWWSYY and CDR2 as QGS. CDR3 length equals 22 residues. The CDR3 DNA reads TGTGCTCTTGGGGAACTCCTGCTACAAACAGCAAACTGGGGGCACAACACCGATAAACTCATCTTT. As protein: CALGELLLQTANWGHNTDKLIF.

This clone has more than one count but fewer than ten. The chain employs TRDV1 and TRDJ1; perhaps TRDD2 as D (5 bases). The CDR3 covers 19 residues. From germline, CDR1 is TSWWSYY and CDR2 QGS. V lost 1 base and J 0 bases, leaving 21 bases between the germline ends. The CDR3 protein is CALGERCPYPNSHTDKLIF. The CDR3 DNA reads TGTGCTCTTGGGGAACGCTGCCCCTACCCGAACTCCCACACCGATAAACTCATCTTT.

The rearrangement joins TRDV1 to TRDJ1; weak D call: TRDD3 (5 bases). Germline loops: CDR1 TSWWSYY, CDR2 QGS. The CDR3 length is 15 residues. The V gene lost 0 bases and the J gene lost 1 base, with 9 bases spanning the gap. The CDR3 spells CALGELWVSTDKLIF. As DNA, the CDR3 is TGTGCTCTTGGGGAACTCTGGGTGAGCACCGATAAACTCATCTTT.

The rearrangement uses TRDV1 and TRDJ1, with D tentatively TRDD1 (5 bases). Germline values: CDR1 TSWWSYY, CDR2 QGS. CDR3 length: 22 amino acids. V dropped 4 bases and J dropped 0 bases, with 33 bases sitting between them. The CDR3 sequence: CALGAWKIPPPELKANTDKLIF. CDR3 bases: TGTGCTCTTGGGGCGTGGAAAATACCTCCGCCGGAACTAAAAGCAAACACCGATAAACTCATCTTT.

This rearrangement joins TRDV1 to TRDJ1; maybe TRDD3 (6 bases). The V and J ends lost 8 bases and 0 bases respectively, with 22 bases between them. Germline V gene sequence: CDR1 TSWWSYY, CDR2 QGS. This CDR3 contains 17 residues. CDR3 loop: CALLVVGGRIYTDKLIF. In nucleotides, the CDR3 is TGTGCTCTTTTAGTCGTTGGGGGTCGCATTTACACCGATAAACTCATCTTT.

The rearrangement uses TRDV1 and TRDJ1, with 12 bases fitting TRDD3. CDR1 and CDR2 from the germline V gene are TSWWSYY and QGS. The junction had 29 bases not matched to a gene; V was cut back by 1 base and J by 2 bases. This CDR3 is built from 25 residues. The CDR3 here is CALGERDFLRGNWGILGARTDKLIF. CDR3 coding DNA: TGTGCTCTTGGGGAACGCGACTTCCTACGTGGGAACTGGGGGATACTCGGGGCCCGGACCGATAAACTCATCTTT.

The V and J genes are TRDV1 and TRDJ1; 8 positions match TRDD3. The CDR3 loop spans 17 amino acids. Trimming at V came to 2 bases and at J to 2 bases, leaving 10 bases not matched to a gene. CDR1 and CDR2 (germline): TSWWSYY, QGS. In DNA form, the CDR3 reads TGTGCTCTTGGGGAAAGGTTCTGGGGGAGCCTAACCGATAAACTCATCTTT. Translation gives CALGERFWGSLTDKLIF.

This clone has a count of ten or more. The chain joins TRDV2 to TRDJ1, with D tentatively TRDD3 (5 bases). Germline lookup yields CDR1 GEAIGNYY and CDR2 EKD. V was cut by 7 bases and J by 0 bases, with 17 bases left in between. This CDR3 contains 15 residues. The CDR3 is CACSDRGLYTDKLIF. In DNA, the CDR3 is TGTGCCTGCAGTGACCGGGGACTGTACACCGATAAACTCATCTTT.

The sample holds a few counts of this clone. This chain joins TRDV1 and TRDJ1; 13 nucleotides align to TRDD3. This CDR3 contains 23 residues. V dropped 6 bases and J dropped 0; count of bases not matched to a gene: 25. Looked up from germline, CDR1 is TSWWSYY and CDR2 is QGS. The CDR3 sequence is CALGGGAGNQYWGIRRYTDKLIF. The CDR3 coding sequence is TGTGCTCTTGGTGGGGGAGCGGGCAACCAGTACTGGGGGATACGCCGGTACACCGATAAACTCATCTTT.

The J gene is TRDJ1, the V gene TRDV1; 8 bases align to TRDD3. Per the germline V gene, CDR1 is TSWWSYY and CDR2 is QGS. The V and J ends lost 1 base and 2 bases, in that order; junction bases with no gene match: 9. The CDR3 loop spans 17 amino acids. CDR3 in DNA: TGTGCTCTTGGGGAACGAGTGGGGGATCCCGTAACCGATAAACTCATCTTT. This gives the protein CALGERVGDPVTDKLIF.

The gene calls are TRDV1 and TRDJ1; D might be TRDD3 (6 bases). V lost 2 bases, J lost 0 bases, and 37 bases lay in between. The CDR3 has 24 residues. CDR1 TSWWSYY and CDR2 QGS come from the germline V gene. The CDR3 DNA reads as TGTGCTCTTGGGGAAGCCTTCTTTAATTTATGCCCTCTGGGGAGACCACCATACACCGATAAACTCATCTTT. Translating gives CALGEAFFNLCPLGRPPYTDKLIF.

The chain employs TRDV1 and TRDJ1; D might be TRDD3 (6 bases). The germline V gene encodes CDR1 TSWWSYY and CDR2 QGS. The V gene lost 5 bases and the J gene lost 0 bases, with 19 bases spanning the gap. This CDR3 spans 17 amino acids. CDR3 nucleotides: TGTGCTCTTGGGTTCCGTGGGGACTGGGATTACACCGATAAACTCATCTTT. Its translation: CALGFRGDWDYTDKLIF.

The chain carries TRDV1 and TRDJ1; D is perhaps TRDD2 (5 bases). CDR3 length: 18 residues. The germline V gene encodes CDR1 TSWWSYY and CDR2 QGS. The V end lost 1 base, the J end lost 4 bases, and 22 bases lay between the germline ends. The CDR3 bases are TGTGCTCTTGGGGAACAAAGCCTACGGAAAGTGCAGGGCGATAAACTCATCTTT. It encodes CALGEQSLRKVQGDKLIF.

The chain employs TRDV1 and TRDJ1; a possible D gene is TRDD3 (9 bases). With 2 bases removed from V and 0 bases from J, the gap between germline ends came to 40 bases. Germline V CDR1 and CDR2: TSWWSYY, QGS. CDR3 size: 25 residues. The CDR3 protein is CALGESHTSYAGIRFPNSYTDKLIF. Here the CDR3 DNA reads TGTGCTCTTGGGGAATCCCACACTTCCTACGCGGGGATACGTTTTCCGAACTCGTACACCGATAAACTCATCTTT.

The rearrangement links TRDV1 to TRDJ1; 7 bases match TRDD3. CDR3 length equals 21 residues. Germline V CDR1 and CDR2: TSWWSYY, QGS. V lost 5 bases, J lost 3 bases, and 27 bases stayed unmatched. CDR3 nucleotide sequence: TGTGCTCTTGGGAAGAGGGTTCCACGCGTACTGGGGACTCGGGAAGCCGATAAACTCATCTTT. Its protein product is CALGKRVPRVLGTREADKLIF.

About this clone itself: This same CDR3 is encoded by further DNA sequences in the sample. The V and J genes are TRDV1 and TRDJ1; the D gene is possibly TRDD3 (5 bases). The CDR3 is 17 residues long. CDR1 TSWWSYY and CDR2 QGS come from the germline V gene. V dropped 0 bases and J dropped 0 bases, with 14 bases sitting between them. CDR3 sequence: CALGELVSGGHTDKLIF. CDR3 nucleotides: TGTGCTCTTGGGGAACTCGTCTCCGGGGGGCACACCGATAAACTCATCTTT.

The J gene is TRDJ1, the V gene TRDV1, with D possibly matching TRDD3 (5 bases). The CDR3 sequence is 18 residues long. The V gene lost 6 bases and the J gene lost 0 bases, with 23 bases spanning the gap. Germline V gene sequence: CDR1 TSWWSYY, CDR2 QGS. The CDR3 protein is CALGYRGFRRVYTDKLIF. CDR3 sequence (DNA): TGTGCTCTTGGTTACCGGGGGTTTAGGAGGGTGTACACCGATAAACTCATCTTT.